This paragraph reports one TCR beta chain. Its antigen is unknown. This CDR3 is 15 amino acids long. The V and J ends lost 4 bases and 1 base respectively, with 10 bases between them. Germline CDR1 and CDR2: MDHEN and SYDVKM. Sequencing was performed with immunoSEQ multiplex PCR; in TCRdb, only in-frame clones are kept and a portion is missing. The profile shows over 850,000 clones, about 80% of them singletons. These data belong to a study of shared clonotypes between healthy human individuals. General observations from the study: Larger richness was generally estimated for naive than memory subsets. Only a few donors were included, so the genetic and exposure-history diversity represented was limited.

Donors comprised only Caucasian adults living in Nashville, Tennessee. The sequenced sample was memory CD4+ T cells from PBMCs. Sample subset: CD45RA-negative fraction. V usage is TRBV28 and J usage is TRBJ2-2; tentatively, D is TRBD2 (6 bases). The clonotype comes from a man aged 18 to 29 in good health. Some clones in this sample may be carry-over from other donors' samples. CDR3 nucleotide sequence: TGTGCCAGCAGTTCCGGGACTTTGAACACCGGGGAGCTGTTTTTT. Amino acids: CASSSGTLNTGELFF.